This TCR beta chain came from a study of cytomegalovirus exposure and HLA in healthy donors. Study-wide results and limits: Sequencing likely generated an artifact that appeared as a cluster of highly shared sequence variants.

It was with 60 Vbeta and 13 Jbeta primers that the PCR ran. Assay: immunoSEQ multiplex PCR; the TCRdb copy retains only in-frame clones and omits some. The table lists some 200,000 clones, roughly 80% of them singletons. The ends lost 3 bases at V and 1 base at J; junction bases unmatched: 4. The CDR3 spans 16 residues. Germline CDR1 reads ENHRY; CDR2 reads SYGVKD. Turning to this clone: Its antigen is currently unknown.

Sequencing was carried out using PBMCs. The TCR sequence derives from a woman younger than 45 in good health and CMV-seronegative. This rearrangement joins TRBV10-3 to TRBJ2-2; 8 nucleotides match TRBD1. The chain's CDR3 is CAISDFGQGNTGELFF. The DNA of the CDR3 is TGTGCCATCAGTGACTTCGGACAGGGGAACACCGGGGAGCTGTTTTTT.